This T cell receptor beta chain was recovered during a study of T cell responses to AZD1222 COVID-19 vaccine (dated by TCRdb to about 2021). About the study as a whole: AZD1222 recipients whose second dose came at about 4 weeks and those whose second dose came at about 12 weeks were combined into one group, since spike-specific TCR depth and breadth did not differ between the two schedules. A total of approximately 240 trial participants underwent TCR sequencing, of whom 200 to 220 received two doses of AZD1222 and 26 received two doses of the MenACWY control vaccine. Trial participants were enrolled by age into subgroups of 18-55, 56-69 and 70-plus years, and approximately 150, 30 and 60 TCR-sequenced participants, respectively, were included in these subgroups.

According to the study, the label for this sample's time point signals: baseline before first vaccination. Vaccinee samples were obtained from the UK trials COV001 and COV002, which included a single-blind randomized controlled phase 2/3 trial of AZD1222 (ChAdOx1 nCoV-19) in healthy adults. Trial participant PBMC samples were collected at day 0 and day 28 after the second dose for TCRbeta chain sequencing. The CDR3 regions of human TCRbeta chains were subjected to immunosequencing. In the original analysis: TCRs in the repertoires were matched against a reference library of SARS-CoV-2-specific TCRs that had been generated with the MIRA antigen-specificity platform. Breadth was defined as the fraction of unique TCRs that were SARS-CoV-2-associated. Depth was defined as the fraction of total T cells that were SARS-CoV-2-associated. Using the MIRA data, each spike-specific TCR was assigned both to the spike region to which the TCR was reactive and to a CD4 or CD8 class. Log10-transformed breadth and depth values were compared by one-way ANOVA with Sidak's multiple comparisons tests. The immuneACCESS repertoire file appears here via TCRdb, limited to in-frame rearrangements. These files lack a portion of the clones; in checked studies, under half of the deficit traces to unresolved V genes, and the cause of the others is not known. That table gives V, J and clone size, and the DNA gave D and trimming. Present in this sample are 100,000 to 150,000 clones, about 90% of which were seen just once. The ten most abundant clones make up approximately 1.5% of the sample.

Findings and caveats that apply to the study as a whole: Most participants were white British and females outnumbered males, and the authors suggested that clonal diversity may have been underestimated. After two AZD1222 doses, both the breadth and the depth of spike-specific TCRs were significantly higher than at day 0 and than in MenACWY recipients. Only a handful of AZD1222 recipients were SARS-CoV-2 seropositive at baseline, limiting conclusions about previously exposed vaccinees. No day 14 peak-response samples were available, so repertoires were characterized only after the peak T cell response. The 56-69-year group was small, and its depth increase did not reach significance, likely because of low power. Epitopes outside the regions mutated in the B.1.351 and B.1.1.7 variants were reportedly recognized by nearly half of the unique spike-specific TCRs. CD4 TCRs associated with the vaccine covered the entire spike protein, and the dominant responses were in regions 160-218 and 743-854.

About this clone itself: The antigen this receptor binds is unknown. No much larger clone exists at a distance of one base, and base qualities are not known.

Germline trimming amounts to 8 bases on V and 3 bases on J, with 15 as the count of junction bases outside the gene matches. From the cysteine through the phenylalanine, the CDR3 covers 17 amino acids. CDR3 DNA is the only sequence kept; it has 51 bases, read in frame from the first base. The germline V gene gives CDR1 as SGHRS and CDR2 as YFSETQ. The TCR was taken from an adult in good health. The sequenced sample was peripheral blood, obtained on day 0 of AZD1222 vaccination. The sequence links TRBV5-1 to TRBJ2-7; TRBD2 agrees with 12 junctional bases. The sequence in DNA is TGCGCCAGGTTGACTAGCGGGAGAGTAGGTGGACTCTACGAGCAGTACTTC. This sequence encodes CARLTSGRVGGLYEQYF.